The following is a T cell receptor (beta chain) sequence with its context. Antigen: not known. These data originate in a study of cytomegalovirus exposure and HLA in healthy donors. Notes on the study in general: Sequencing depth roughly uniform across donors was assumed in presence/absence analyses. Using the classifier, cytomegalovirus status was reportedly diagnosed with high specificity and sensitivity.

The PCR ran on 60 Vbeta and 13 Jbeta primers. In the study's own analysis: An analysis that came later counted 80 million or so unique TCR beta chains, 10 million to 12 million shared. This table comes from immunoSEQ multiplex PCR, and its TCRdb copy is limited to in-frame clones, with some not included. Clonal size and the V and J genes are those of that table, whereas D and trimming came from the DNA. The sample records 140,000 to 150,000 clones, 8.5% to 10% being singletons. The CDR3 has 11 residues. V lost 5 bases and J 9 bases, leaving 8 bases between the germline ends. Per the germline V gene, CDR1 is SEHNR and CDR2 is FQNEAQ (reference sequence).

This rearrangement joins TRBV7-9 to TRBJ2-1; the D is unclear. Material: PBMCs. This receptor was taken from a man over 45 in good health and CMV-seronegative. This CDR3 is CASSPRFEQFF. CDR3 in DNA: TGTGCCAGCAGCCCCCGTTTTGAGCAGTTCTTC. The full variable domain, its missing parts supplied by reference TRBV7-9 and TRBJ2-1, is DTGVSQNPRHKITKRGQNVTFRCDPISEHNRLYWYRQTLGQGPEFLTYFQNEAQLEKSRLLSDRFSAERPKGSFSTLEIQRTEQGDSAMYLCASSPRFEQFFGPGTRLTVL.